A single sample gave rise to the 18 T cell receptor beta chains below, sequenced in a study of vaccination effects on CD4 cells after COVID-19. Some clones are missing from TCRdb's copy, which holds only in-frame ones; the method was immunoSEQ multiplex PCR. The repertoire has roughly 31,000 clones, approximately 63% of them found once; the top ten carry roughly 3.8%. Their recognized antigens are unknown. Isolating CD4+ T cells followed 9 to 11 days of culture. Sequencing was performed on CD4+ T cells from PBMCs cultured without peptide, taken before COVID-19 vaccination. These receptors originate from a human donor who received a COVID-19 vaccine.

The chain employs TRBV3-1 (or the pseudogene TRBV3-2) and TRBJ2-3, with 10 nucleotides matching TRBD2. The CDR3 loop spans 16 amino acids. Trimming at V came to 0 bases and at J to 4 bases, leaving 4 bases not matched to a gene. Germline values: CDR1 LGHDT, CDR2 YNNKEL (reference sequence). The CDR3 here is CASSQDPSGSADTQYF. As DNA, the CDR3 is TGTGCCAGCAGCCAAGACCCTAGCGGGAGCGCAGATACGCAGTATTTT.

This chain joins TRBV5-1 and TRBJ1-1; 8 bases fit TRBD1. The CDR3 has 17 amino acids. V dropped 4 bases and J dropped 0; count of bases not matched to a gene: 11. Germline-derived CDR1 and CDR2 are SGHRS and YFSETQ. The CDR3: CASSIGQGSSMNTEAFF. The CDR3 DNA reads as TGCGCCAGCAGCATCGGACAGGGCAGCTCAATGAACACTGAAGCTTTCTTT.

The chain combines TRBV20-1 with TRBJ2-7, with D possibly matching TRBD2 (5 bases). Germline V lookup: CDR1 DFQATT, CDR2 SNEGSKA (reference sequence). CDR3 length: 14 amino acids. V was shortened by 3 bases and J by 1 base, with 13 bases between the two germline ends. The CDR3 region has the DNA TGCAGTGCTAGTTTAACTAGTTCTTCCTACGAGCAGTACTTC. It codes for CSASLTSSSYEQYF.

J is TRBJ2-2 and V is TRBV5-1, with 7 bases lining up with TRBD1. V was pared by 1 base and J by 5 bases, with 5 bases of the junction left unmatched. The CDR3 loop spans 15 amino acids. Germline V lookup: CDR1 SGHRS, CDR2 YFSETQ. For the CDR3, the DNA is TGCGCCAGCAGCTTGAGGGTACAGGGGACCGGGGAGCTGTTTTTT. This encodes CASSLRVQGTGELFF. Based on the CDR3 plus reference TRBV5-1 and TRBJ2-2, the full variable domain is KAGVTQTPRYLIKTRGQQVTLSCSPISGHRSVSWYQQTPGQGLQFLFEYFSETQRNKGNFPGRFSGRQFSNSRSEMNVSTLELGDSALYLCASSLRVQGTGELFFGEGSRLTVL.

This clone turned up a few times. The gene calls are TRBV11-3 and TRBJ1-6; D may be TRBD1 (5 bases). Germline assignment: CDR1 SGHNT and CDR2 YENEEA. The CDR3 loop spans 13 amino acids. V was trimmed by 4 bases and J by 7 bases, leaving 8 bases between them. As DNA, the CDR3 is TGTGCCAGCAGCTCGACAGCCAATTCACCCCTCCACTTT. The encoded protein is CASSSTANSPLHF.

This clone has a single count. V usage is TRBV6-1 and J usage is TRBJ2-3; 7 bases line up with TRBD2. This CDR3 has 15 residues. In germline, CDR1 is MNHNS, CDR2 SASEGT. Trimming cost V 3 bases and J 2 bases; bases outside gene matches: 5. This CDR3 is CASSDASGFTDTQYF. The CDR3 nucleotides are TGTGCCAGCAGTGATGCTAGCGGATTCACAGATACGCAGTATTTT.

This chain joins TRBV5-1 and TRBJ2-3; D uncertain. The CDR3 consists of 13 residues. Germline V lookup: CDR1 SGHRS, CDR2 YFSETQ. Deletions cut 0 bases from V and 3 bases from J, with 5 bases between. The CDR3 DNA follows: TGCGCCAGCAGCTTGGTCGGGACAGATACGCAGTATTTT. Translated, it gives CASSLVGTDTQYF.

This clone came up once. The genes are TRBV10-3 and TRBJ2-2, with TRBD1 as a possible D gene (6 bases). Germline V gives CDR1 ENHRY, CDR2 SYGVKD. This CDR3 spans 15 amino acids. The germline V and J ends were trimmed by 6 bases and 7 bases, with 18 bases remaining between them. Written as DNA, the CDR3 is TGTGCCATCAGCGGGCCGACAGGTGGGATCGGGGAGCTGTTTTTT. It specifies CAISGPTGGIGELFF.

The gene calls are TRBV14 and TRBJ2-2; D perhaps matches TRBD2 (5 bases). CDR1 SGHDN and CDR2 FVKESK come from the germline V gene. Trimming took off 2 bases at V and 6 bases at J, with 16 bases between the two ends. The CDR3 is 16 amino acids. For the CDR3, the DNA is TGTGCCAGCAGCCAATGGATCCGGGGTTCGGCCGGGGAGCTGTTTTTT. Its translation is CASSQWIRGSAGELFF. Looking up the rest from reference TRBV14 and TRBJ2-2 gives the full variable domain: EAGVTQFPSHSVIEKGQTVTLRCDPISGHDNLYWYRRVMGKEIKFLLHFVKESKQDESGMPNNRFLAERTGGTYSTLKVQPAELEDSGVYFCASSQWIRGSAGELFFGEGSRLTVL.

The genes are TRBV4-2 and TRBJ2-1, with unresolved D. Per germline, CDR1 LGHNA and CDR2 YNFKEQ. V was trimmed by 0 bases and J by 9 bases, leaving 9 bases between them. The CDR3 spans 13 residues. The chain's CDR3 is CASSQDRLGEQFF. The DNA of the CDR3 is TGTGCCAGCAGCCAAGATAGGCTTGGTGAGCAGTTCTTC.

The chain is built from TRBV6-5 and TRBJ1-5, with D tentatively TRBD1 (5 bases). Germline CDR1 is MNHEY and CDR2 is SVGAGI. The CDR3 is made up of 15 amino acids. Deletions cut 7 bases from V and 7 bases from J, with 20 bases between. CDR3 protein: CASIGDGGLGQPQHF. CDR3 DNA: TGTGCCAGCATTGGGGACGGGGGTTTGGGGCAGCCCCAGCATTTT.

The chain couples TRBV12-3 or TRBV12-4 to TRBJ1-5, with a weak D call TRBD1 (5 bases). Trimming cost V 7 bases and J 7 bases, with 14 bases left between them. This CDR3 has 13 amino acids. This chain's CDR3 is CASTPGLRQPQHF. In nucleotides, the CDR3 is TGTGCCAGCACCCCAGGGCTCCGGCAGCCCCAGCATTTT.

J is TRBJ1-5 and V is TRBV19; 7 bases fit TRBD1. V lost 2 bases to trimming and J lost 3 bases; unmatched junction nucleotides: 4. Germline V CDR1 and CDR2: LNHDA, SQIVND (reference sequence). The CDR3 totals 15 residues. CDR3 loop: CASSIIDRDNQPQHF. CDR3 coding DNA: TGTGCCAGTAGTATAATAGACAGGGACAATCAGCCCCAGCATTTT.

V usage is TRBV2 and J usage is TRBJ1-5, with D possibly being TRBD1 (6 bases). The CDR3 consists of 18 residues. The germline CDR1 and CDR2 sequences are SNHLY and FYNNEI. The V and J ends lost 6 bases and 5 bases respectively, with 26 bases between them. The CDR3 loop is CASSEMRRTGKGHQPQHF. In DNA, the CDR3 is TGTGCCAGCAGCGAAATGCGGAGAACAGGGAAAGGTCATCAGCCCCAGCATTTT.

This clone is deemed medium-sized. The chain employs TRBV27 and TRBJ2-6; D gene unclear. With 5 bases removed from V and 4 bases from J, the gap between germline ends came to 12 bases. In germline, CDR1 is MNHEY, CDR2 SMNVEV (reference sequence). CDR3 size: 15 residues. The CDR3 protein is CASSPDGTGANVLTF. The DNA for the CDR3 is TGTGCCAGCAGTCCCGACGGTACGGGGGCCAACGTCCTGACTTTC.

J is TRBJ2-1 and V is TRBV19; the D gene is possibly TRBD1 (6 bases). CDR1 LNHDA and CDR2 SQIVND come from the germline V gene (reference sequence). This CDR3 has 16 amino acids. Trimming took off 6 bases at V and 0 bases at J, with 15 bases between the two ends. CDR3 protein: CASRPQGINSYNEQFF. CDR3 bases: TGTGCCAGTAGACCACAGGGAATAAACTCCTACAATGAGCAGTTCTTC.

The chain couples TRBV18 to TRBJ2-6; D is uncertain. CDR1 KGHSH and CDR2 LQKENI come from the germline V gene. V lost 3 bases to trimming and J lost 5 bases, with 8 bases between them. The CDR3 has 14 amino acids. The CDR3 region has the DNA TGTGCCAGCTCACCTGGGTTCTGGGCCAACGTCCTGACTTTC. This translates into CASSPGFWANVLTF.

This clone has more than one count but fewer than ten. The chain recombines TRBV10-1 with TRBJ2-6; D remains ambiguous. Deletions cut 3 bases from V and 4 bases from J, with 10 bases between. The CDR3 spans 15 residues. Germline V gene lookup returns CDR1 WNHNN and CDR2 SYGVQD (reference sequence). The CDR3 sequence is CASSEWGAGANVLTF. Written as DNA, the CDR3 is TGCGCCAGCAGTGAATGGGGTGCCGGGGCCAACGTCCTGACTTTC.